This T cell receptor beta chain was captured by sequencing in a study of cytomegalovirus exposure and HLA in healthy donors (dated by TCRdb to the late 2010s). Describing the broader study: According to a later analysis, one platform produced both the 110 or so validation repertoires and the 670 or so repertoires of the first cohort. The study aimed to test whether cataloging public T cell receptors could reveal signatures of past pathogen exposure. Along with the approximately 670-subject first cohort, a separate validation cohort of approximately 110 different subjects was used. High-throughput TCR immunosequencing, statistical association of individual TCRs with disease status, and machine learning were combined to predict cytomegalovirus infection status.

As regards this clone: This receptor's antigen is unknown. Per-nucleotide qualities are absent, and no much larger clonotype sits a single base away.

The donors belonged to the validation cohort of about 120 subjects, which was separate from the roughly 680-subject first cohort. Inclusive of the bounding cysteine and phenylalanine, the CDR3 is 15 residues long. Just CDR3 DNA is preserved here, 45 bases in frame from base 1. CDR1 and CDR2, looked up from the germline V gene (reference sequence), are MNHEY and SMNVEV. Relative to germline, V is 3 bases shorter and J is 1 base shorter, with 10 bases between their ends. Library creation used the immunoSEQ multiplex PCR assay. Per the authors' processing: A statistical classification framework was built for diagnosing cytomegalovirus status from the catalog of TCR beta chain sequences. TCRdb limited this immuneACCESS table to in-frame rearrangements with V and J called. A share of clones is missing; checked studies link under half to unresolved V genes, and the rest is unexplained. V and J calls and clone size are as listed in that table; D and trimming were resolved from the DNA. This sample gives around 80,000 clones in total; 85% to 95% of them show up just once. The ten largest account for 0.69% of the sample.

The investigation overall reported the following: Of the cluster scores, 85% to 95% were above 0 in a later analysis, which found that TCRs clustered in the first cohort also tended to co-occur in the approximately 120 validation repertoires. Cytomegalovirus status was reported to be diagnosed by the classifier with high specificity and sensitivity in both the original and validation cohorts. The study gave a list of 150 to 200 TCR beta chains associated with cytomegalovirus. Most TCR sequences were observed very rarely across donors, whereas some public TCRs were present in many individuals. All 120 or so repertoires were used to score co-occurrence in the validation cohort in a later analysis, because that analysis had no HLA typing for the cohort. In vitro tests confirmed that a few of the cytomegalovirus-associated TCR beta chains recognize cytomegalovirus antigens. The authors suggested that the approach could potentially be extended to other disease states and immunological phenotypes.

The V and J genes are TRBV27 and TRBJ1-5; TRBD1 is a weak D gene call, 5 bases matching. Sample: PBMCs. The receptor was isolated from a woman under 30 in good health and CMV-seronegative. CDR3 region: CASSLGHLSNQPQHF. The bases read TGTGCCAGCAGTTTGGGGCATCTGAGCAATCAGCCCCAGCATTTT.